These T cell receptor beta chains were read from a single sample in a study of identical twins. Each CDR3 protein is one row after TCRdb ran MiXCR on the 5' RACE reads. This table has hundreds of thousands of distinct CDR3 sequences, around a sixth appearing once. The same data also contributed to another study, on T cells expressing NK-cell markers.

Sequenced input: PBMCs. The receptors here all came from a woman aged 18-29 years in good health. Each CDR3 is given with its conserved first and last residue. A D gene is named only where the DNA matches it firmly. The size field is filled for only some rows; it gives once, few, many or a size class.

len	v_gene	d_gene	j_gene	abundance	CDR3nt	CDR3aa
17	TRBV7-8	TRBD2	TRBJ2-1	many	TGTGCCAGCAGCTTAGGGGTCGCGACTAGCGGATACAATGAGCAGTTCTTC	CASSLGVATSGYNEQFF
16	TRBV12-3/TRBV12-4	TRBD1	TRBJ2-5	.	TGTGCCAGCACCAACCCAGGGACAGCGTATGGAGAGACCCAGTACTTC	CASTNPGTAYGETQYF
12	TRBV3-1	.	TRBJ1-1	.	TGTGCCAGCACCTATGGGGGGACTGAAGCTTTCTTT	CASTYGGTEAFF
16	TRBV28	TRBD2	TRBJ2-1	few	TGTGCCAGCAGCCGCCGCCTAGCGGGAGCTTACAATGAGCAGTTCTTC	CASSRRLAGAYNEQFF
16	TRBV7-2	.	TRBJ2-7	few	TGTGCCAGCAGCTCTCGGGCGGGGGACAGCAAATACGAGCAGTACTTC	CASSSRAGDSKYEQYF
14	TRBV12-5	.	TRBJ1-5	.	TGTGCTAGTGGTCAAACCCTGGGCAATCAGCCCCAGCATTTT	CASGQTLGNQPQHF
14	TRBV6-5	TRBD1	TRBJ2-7	many	TGTGCCAGCAGTTACCGGACAGGGACCTACGAGCAGTACTTC	CASSYRTGTYEQYF
16	TRBV4-2	.	TRBJ2-7	many	TGTGCCAGCAGCCCAACCGAGGATCGAACGACCTACGAGCAGTACTTC	CASSPTEDRTTYEQYF
13	TRBV6-6	TRBD2	TRBJ2-2	.	TGTGCCGGCGGGGGGGCCGGCACCGGGGAGCTGTTTTTT	CAGGGAGTGELFF
15	TRBV12-3/TRBV12-4	.	TRBJ2-3	.	TGTGCCAGCAGCCCCATGGCGAGAGGCGCAGATACGCAGTATTTT	CASSPMARGADTQYF
14	TRBV5-1	.	TRBJ2-3	.	TGCGCCAACCAAACTCGGGGCGACACAGATACGCAGTATTTT	CANQTRGDTDTQYF
18	TRBV11-2	TRBD1	TRBJ2-5	.	TGTGCCAGCAGCTTAGTTAGGGGGACAGGGGTCCTGCGTGAGACCCAGTACTTC	CASSLVRGTGVLRETQYF
14	TRBV24-1	.	TRBJ2-2	.	TGTGCCACCAGTGATCGAGTTAACACCGGGGAGCTGTTTTTT	CATSDRVNTGELFF
14	TRBV20-1	.	TRBJ1-6	many	TGCAGTGCTAGAGAAGGGGGCTATAATTCACCCCTCCACTTT	CSAREGGYNSPLHF
12	TRBV24-1	.	TRBJ2-2	.	TGTGCCGCCGCAACTAGGACCGGGGAGCTGTTTTTT	CAAATRTGELFF
17	TRBV9	TRBD2	TRBJ2-5	few	TGTGCCAGCAGCTCCGGTACTCTAGCGGGGGGGCAAGAGACCCAGTACTTC	CASSSGTLAGGQETQYF
13	TRBV14	.	TRBJ1-2	.	TGTGCCAGCAGCCGGAGCTGGGACTATGGCTACACCTTC	CASSRSWDYGYTF
15	TRBV5-4	.	TRBJ1-2	.	TGTGCCAGCAGCTTACGTATGCAGGGGCATTTTGGGTACACCTTC	CASSLRMQGHFGYTF
15	TRBV12-3/TRBV12-4	TRBD2	TRBJ2-1	.	TGTGCCAGCAGTTTGTGGGGACTAGCGGGGGGTGAGCAGTTCTTC	CASSLWGLAGGEQFF
14	TRBV15	.	TRBJ1-2	few	TGTGCCACCAGCAGAGATTTGGGGAACTATGGCTACACCTTC	CATSRDLGNYGYTF
15	TRBV14	TRBD2	TRBJ2-5	few	TGTGCCAGCAGCCAAGTTAGCGGGAGAACAGAGACCCAGTACTTC	CASSQVSGRTETQYF
14	TRBV6-1	.	TRBJ2-1	few	TGTGCCAGCAGCCAGGGGACTATTCTCAATGAGCAGTTCTTC	CASSQGTILNEQFF
15	TRBV12-3/TRBV12-4	TRBD1	TRBJ2-7	.	TGTGCCAGCAGTAGCCCGGGACAGGGAACGAACGAGCAGTACTTC	CASSSPGQGTNEQYF
14	TRBV20-1	.	TRBJ1-2	few	TGCAGTGCTAGCGGACAAGGGGGTCTATTGGGCTACACCTTC	CSASGQGGLLGYTF
14	TRBV20-1	TRBD2	TRBJ2-1	few	TGCAGTGCTCCGCGGGGGGGAGGCGACAATGAGCAGTTCTTC	CSAPRGGGDNEQFF
16	TRBV7-6	TRBD2	TRBJ2-1	.	TGTGCCAGCAGCTTAGAAACTAGCGGGAGGGGGGATGAGCAGTTCTTC	CASSLETSGRGDEQFF
15	TRBV12-3/TRBV12-4	TRBD1	TRBJ1-5	few	TGTGCCAGCAGCCCCCGACAGGGACCGAATCAGCCCCAGCATTTT	CASSPRQGPNQPQHF
16	TRBV7-2	TRBD2	TRBJ2-5	few	TGTGCCAGCAGCCGTAGTATAGCGGGGGGGGCGGAGACCCAGTACTTC	CASSRSIAGGAETQYF
14	TRBV7-2	.	TRBJ2-5	few	TGTGCCAGCAGCCACCAATGGAGAGCAGAGACCCAGTACTTC	CASSHQWRAETQYF
15	TRBV30	TRBD2	TRBJ2-7	few	TGTGCCTGGAGTGTATCTGTGGGACTAAGGCGCGAGCAGTACTTC	CAWSVSVGLRREQYF
16	TRBV2	.	TRBJ2-7	.	TGTGCCAGCAGATATTCCAGAATAGACAAACCCTACGAGCAGTACTTC	CASRYSRIDKPYEQYF
14	TRBV20-1	TRBD2	TRBJ2-1	few	TGCAGTGCTAGACCGCAGCGGGGGAAGGGTGAGCAGTTCTTC	CSARPQRGKGEQFF
14	TRBV11-2	TRBD2	TRBJ2-3	few	TGTGCCAGCAACCGGGACTACAACACAGATACGCAGTATTTT	CASNRDYNTDTQYF
13	TRBV12-3/TRBV12-4	.	TRBJ2-5	many	TGTGCCAGTCACCGGGCTTCGGCGGAGACCCAGTACTTC	CASHRASAETQYF
14	TRBV7-2	.	TRBJ2-2	many	TGTGCCAGCAGCTTAGTAGCAGGAGGCGGGGAGCTGTTTTTT	CASSLVAGGGELFF
15	TRBV18	TRBD2	TRBJ2-3	once	TGTGCCAGCTCACCCTGGACTAGCCGCACAGATACGCAGTATTTT	CASSPWTSRTDTQYF
14	TRBV5-1	.	TRBJ2-3	many	TGTGCCAGCAGCTTAGGCCGAGGAACAGATACGCAGTATTTT	CASSLGRGTDTQYF
12	TRBV4-3	.	TRBJ1-1	.	TGCGCCAGCGGACAATGGGGCGCTGAAGCTTTCTTT	CASGQWGAEAFF
13	TRBV6-1	.	TRBJ1-4	few	TGTGCCAGCAGGCCCGGTGGGGATGGAAAACTGTTTTTT	CASRPGGDGKLFF
14	TRBV5-5	TRBD2	TRBJ2-3	many	TGTGCCAGCAGCTTGAGTAGCGGGACAGATACGCAGTATTTT	CASSLSSGTDTQYF
14	TRBV20-1	TRBD1	TRBJ2-7	.	TGCAGTGCTAGAGTGTGGGACAGGGCGAACGAGCAGTACTTC	CSARVWDRANEQYF
12	TRBV7-8	.	TRBJ2-7	.	TGTGCCAGCAGCTCGGGTCCGGAGGAGCAGTACTTC	CASSSGPEEQYF
14	TRBV6-1	.	TRBJ1-2	.	TGTGCCAGCAGTGAAGGCAGGGGCAACTATGGCTACACCTTC	CASSEGRGNYGYTF
13	TRBV7-2	.	TRBJ1-1	.	TGTGCCAGCAGCCCCCGCTGGGGAACTGAAGCTTTCTTT	CASSPRWGTEAFF
13	TRBV29-1	.	TRBJ2-1	.	TGCAGCGTTGCGCAGGCTAGTATCCATGAGCAGTTCTTC	CSVAQASIHEQFF
16	TRBV7-2	.	TRBJ2-1	.	TGTGCCAGCAGCTTAAATCGGTTTGGGAGTCTCGGTGGGCAGTTCTTC	CASSLNRFGSLGGQFF
15	TRBV12-3/TRBV12-4	TRBD2	TRBJ2-3	.	TGTGCCAGCAGTCCCGGGACTAGAAGGGGGGATACGCAGTATTTT	CASSPGTRRGDTQYF
15	TRBV3-1	.	TRBJ2-5	.	TGTGCCAGCTGCCCCGGCGAGGGAAGCCAAGAGACCCAGTACTTC	CASCPGEGSQETQYF
16	TRBV5-1	TRBD2	TRBJ2-7	many	TGCGCCAGCAGCTTGGGTACAACATCAGCGGGAGGAGAGCAGTACTTC	CASSLGTTSAGGEQYF
18	TRBV5-1	.	TRBJ2-1	few	TGCGCCAGCAGCTTGGTAGGAGATAAATACAAATCCTACAATGAGCAGTTCTTC	CASSLVGDKYKSYNEQFF
14	TRBV7-2	.	TRBJ2-4	.	TGTGCCAGCAGCCAAGGGGTGTGGCTACCCATTCAGTACTTC	CASSQGVWLPIQYF
17	TRBV10-3	TRBD2	TRBJ2-2	few	TGTGCCATGGCCCCTAGCGGGAGGAATCAGGGCACCGGGGAGCTGTTTTTT	CAMAPSGRNQGTGELFF
15	TRBV7-9	.	TRBJ2-7	.	TGTGCCAGCGCTAGGGGGGCAGGACTCTCCTACGAGCAGTACTTC	CASARGAGLSYEQYF
14	TRBV7-8	.	TRBJ1-1	.	TGTGCCAGCAGCTTCGTGGACAGTGACACTGAAGCTTTCTTT	CASSFVDSDTEAFF
14	TRBV29-1	.	TRBJ2-5	.	TGCAGCGTTGTTCGGGGCCGTGACGGGGAGACCCAGTACTTC	CSVVRGRDGETQYF